The T cell receptor (beta chain) under discussion was sequenced for a study of shared clonotypes between healthy human individuals (TCRdb year 2020). In terms of the full investigation: A few men and a couple of women, aged 18 to 49 years, made up the cohort. For each donor, CD4 naive and CD4 memory were each given three plates, CD8 naive was given two plates, and CD8 memory was given one plate. To estimate repertoire size and how much clonotypes are shared between individuals, the study performed deep sequencing of blood TCR repertoires from a few healthy adults. To increase sequencing depth and limit assay-specific biases, different laboratories used diverse techniques to prepare libraries and sequence TCR repertoires. Each donor's leukapheresis produced roughly between roughly 0.85 and 9.5 billion PBMCs.

From its cysteine to its phenylalanine, the CDR3 spans 14 amino acids. Only the CDR3 DNA stays, 42 bases, in frame from base 1. V loses 2 bases, J loses 8 bases, and the germline ends lie 12 bases apart. In the germline V gene, CDR1 corresponds to SGHTA and CDR2 to FQGNSA. The investigation overall reported the following: When several donors were compared, the shared fraction of clonotypes was approximately 5% for naive CD4, about 4% for naive CD8, more than 2% for memory CD4, and 0.35% to 0.5% for memory CD8. Compared with non-shared clonotypes, the clonotypes found in all four sorted-subset donors had higher generation probabilities. Pairwise subsampling led to the expectation that sequencing depth would affect the degree of clonotype sharing among donors. Rarefaction of sorted-subset datasets indicated incomplete sequencing despite the large sequencing depth. Sampling was restricted to blood, and TCR repertoires in tissue are likely to differ from TCR repertoires in blood. Because the study included only a small number of donors, the genetic and exposure-history diversity represented was limited. Naive subsets generally had larger estimated clonotype richness than memory subsets.

Using the deep immunoSEQ assay, TCR CDR3 regions were amplified from genomic DNA by multiplex PCR. Extracted genomic DNA from each cell subset was spread evenly across all wells of several immunoSEQ 96-well plates, with each plate serving as a replicate. For sorted subsets, roughly 200 ng of genomic DNA, equivalent to tens of thousands of T cell genomes, went into each replicate PCR. The purified libraries were quantified using a Qubit 3.0 fluorometer, sized with a Bioanalyzer 2100, and then quantified again using the KAPA Library Quantification kit. Every immunoSEQ 96-well plate was sequenced on a separate single-read 150-cycle Illumina NextSeq 550 flow cell. The authors processed their data as follows. Because only junctional sequences without quality scores were contained in the immunoSEQ output, filtering matching that applied to full-length reads could not be performed. Sequences were annotated with PyIR, a Python wrapper for IgBLAST v1.9, and V/J genes and CDR3 were assigned using IMGT germline references. Reads were filtered out if the reads had weak V/J assignments (E-value above 1e-6), no CDR3, stop codons, out-of-frame junctions, or ambiguous translated residues. A V3J clonotype was defined by an identical inferred V gene, J gene, and CDR3 amino acid sequence. To compute the percentage overlap between repertoires, the number of shared unique clonotypes was divided by the size of the smaller repertoire. Repertoire richness was assessed with RTK rarefaction, the Chao1 estimator, and Recon v2.1 estimates of unobserved clonotypes. Generation probabilities were computed with OLGA for all TCRbeta clonotypes obtained by the gDNA method from a handful of donors. TCRdb obtained this table from immuneACCESS and retained in-frame rearrangements with V and J assigned. These tables miss some clones; where compared with another copy, unresolved V genes account for less than half of the shortfall, and the remainder is unexplained. V and J calls and clone size come straight from that table; D and trimming were deduced from the DNA. This sample holds 2,100,000 or so clones; nearly 97% were observed only once. The top ten constitute roughly 0.13% of the sample.

The donors were healthy, HIV-negative adults with no recently reported acute infections or vaccinations. All donors were Caucasian adults living in Nashville, Tennessee, USA. CD4+ T cells were enriched by magnetic negative selection, after which naive cells were positively selected on CD45RA and the negative fraction was taken as the memory subset. Blood was obtained by leukapheresis, after which PBMCs were separated by Ficoll-Histopaque density gradient centrifugation and cryopreserved in liquid nitrogen vapor phase. Analytical flow cytometry was used to check the purity and quantity of every magnetically sorted T cell population. Genomic DNA was isolated from every sorted fraction and measured by UV absorbance on a Nanodrop 2000c. For this clone: Its antigen specificity is not known. The sample holds no much larger clone one base away, and base qualities are not on file.

This clonotype was sampled from a man between 18 and 29 years old in good health. The chain was built from TRBV7-2 and TRBJ1-4; a weak D assignment points to TRBD1 (6 bases agree). The sequencing input was naive CD4+ T cells sorted from blood. The cell subset or site label for this specimen denotes: CD45RA+ positively selected. The DNA sequence follows: TGTGCCAGCAGCTTATCACAGGGAGGGGAAAAACTGTTTTTT. It translates as CASSLSQGGEKLFF.